A selection of T cell receptor beta chains follows, all from one sample in a study of Ad26.COV2.S vaccination and SARS-CoV-2 variants. The protocol was immunoSEQ multiplex PCR, while the TCRdb copy is restricted to in-frame clones and leaves out a portion. Here the sample spans about 350,000 clones, roughly 81% being singletons. Sequencing was performed on peripheral blood, taken in a trial of Ad26.COV2.S vaccine versus placebo. The receptors come from a person aged 18 to 65 who received the Ad26.COV2.S COVID-19 vaccine or a placebo. CDR3s include the opening cysteine and the closing phenylalanine or tryptophan.

>TRBV19|TRBJ1-5
CASSVGVGRNQPQHF
>TRBV7-2|TRBJ2-7
CASRDRPTYEQYF
>TRBV19|TRBJ2-3
CASSKWESSTDTQYF
>TRBV10-3|TRBJ1-5
CAISESGGTHQPQHF
>TRBV7-8|TRBJ1-1
CASIPMGPNTEAFF
>TRBV28|TRBJ2-5
CASSLPRGWETQYF
>TRBV30|TRBJ1-1
CAWSVFKNTEAFF
>TRBV29-1|TRBJ2-3
CSVEDPAARSTDTQYF
>TRBV3-1/TRBV3-2|TRBJ2-4
CASSQGTVAGSGNIQYF
>TRBV7-9|TRBJ2-1
CASSSWLAGAGNEQFF
>TRBV3-1/TRBV3-2|TRBJ2-7
CASSQSPGGHEQYF